This T cell receptor beta chain was found in a study of T cell changes during pregnancy in multiple sclerosis. J gave up 10 bases and V 4 bases, and 7 bases lay outside the gene matches. Per the germline V gene, CDR1 is SGDLS and CDR2 is YYNGEE. The CDR3 spans 14 residues. The repertoire was sequenced with immunoSEQ multiplex PCR; TCRdb's copy has only in-frame clones and lacks some. The sample consists of 95,000 to 110,000 clones, about 90% of them appearing once. The TCR originated in a female donor with multiple sclerosis, enrolled in a pregnancy study. The sample in question was peripheral blood, obtained after pregnancy. The rearrangement uses TRBV9 and TRBJ2-1; the match to TRBD2 covers 11 bases. The CDR3, as DNA: TGTGCCAGCAGCTTTAGCGGGGGGGCCTTGGAGCAGTTCTTC. This codes for CASSFSGGALEQFF.